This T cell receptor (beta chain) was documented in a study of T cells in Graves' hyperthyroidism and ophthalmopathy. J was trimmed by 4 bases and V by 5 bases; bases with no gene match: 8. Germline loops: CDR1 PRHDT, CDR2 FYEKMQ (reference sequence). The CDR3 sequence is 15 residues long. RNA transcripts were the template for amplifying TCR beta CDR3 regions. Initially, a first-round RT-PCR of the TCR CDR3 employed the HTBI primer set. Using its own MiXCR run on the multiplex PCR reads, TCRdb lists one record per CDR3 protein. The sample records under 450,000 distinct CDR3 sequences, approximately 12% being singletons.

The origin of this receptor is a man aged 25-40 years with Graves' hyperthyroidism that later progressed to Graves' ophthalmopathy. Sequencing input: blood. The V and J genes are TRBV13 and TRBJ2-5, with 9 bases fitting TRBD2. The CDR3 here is CASSPGLAILETQYF. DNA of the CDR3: TGTGCCAGCAGCCCGGGACTAGCAATCTTAGAGACCCAGTACTTC.